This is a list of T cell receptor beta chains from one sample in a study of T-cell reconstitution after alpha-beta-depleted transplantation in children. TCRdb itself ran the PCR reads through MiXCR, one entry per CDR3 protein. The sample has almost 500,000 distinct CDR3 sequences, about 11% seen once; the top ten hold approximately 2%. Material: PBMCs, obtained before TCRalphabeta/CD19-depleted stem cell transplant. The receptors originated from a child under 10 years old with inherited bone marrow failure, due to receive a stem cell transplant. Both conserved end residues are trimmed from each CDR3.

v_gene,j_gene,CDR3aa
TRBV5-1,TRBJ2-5,ASSSQKETQY
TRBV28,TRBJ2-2,ASTWAMF
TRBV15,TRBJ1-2,ATSRHRDFDGYT
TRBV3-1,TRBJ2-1,ASSRRDYSYNEQF
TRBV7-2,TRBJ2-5,ASSPQSVPF
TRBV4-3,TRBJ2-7,ASSELAGDEQY
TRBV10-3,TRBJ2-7,AISVEGEPYEQY
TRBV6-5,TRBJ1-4,ASSYIRANEKLF
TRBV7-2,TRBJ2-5,ASSLSGSKETQY
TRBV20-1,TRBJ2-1,SAPRDPSRQKQF
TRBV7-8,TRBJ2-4,ASSLARGNIQY